Presented here are 14 T cell receptor beta chains from one specimen sequenced in a study of blood T cell repertoires in COVID-19. Sequencing used immunoSEQ multiplex PCR; TCRdb keeps in-frame clones, though not all of them. The sample records 120,000 or so clones, around 80% being singletons. Sequenced material: peripheral blood. Every receptor here comes from a woman between 45 and 65 years old with acute or convalescent COVID-19.

V usage is TRBV5-1 and J usage is TRBJ2-1; TRBD2 matches 8 bases. V dropped 4 bases and J dropped 2; count of bases not matched to a gene: 8. The CDR3 is 16 amino acids. Germline V CDR1 and CDR2: SGHRS, YFSETQ. The DNA of the CDR3 is TGCGCCAGCAGCGTCCGACTAGCGAGGGCCTACAATGAGCAGTTCTTC. As protein: CASSVRLARAYNEQFF.

J is TRBJ2-4 and V is TRBV28; 10 nucleotides agree with TRBD2. J was trimmed by 0 bases and V by 0 bases; bases with no gene match: 5. This CDR3 comprises 18 residues. CDR1 and CDR2 from the germline V gene are MDHEN and SYDVKM. Written as DNA, the CDR3 is TGTGCCAGCAGTTTATGGGCTAGCGGGGGACTAGCCAAAAACATTCAGTACTTC. It yields the protein CASSLWASGGLAKNIQYF. Filled out from reference TRBV28 and TRBJ2-4, the complete variable domain reads DVKVTQSSRYLVKRTGEKVFLECVQDMDHENMFWYRQDPGLGLRLIYFSYDVKMKEKGDIPEGYSVSREKKERFSLILESASTNQTSMYLCASSLWASGGLAKNIQYFGAGTRLSVL.

The chain uses TRBV5-1 and TRBJ2-1, with a tentative D call TRBD2 (6 bases). V was cut by 1 base and J by 8 bases, with 16 bases left in between. There are 15 residues in the CDR3. The germline gives CDR1 SGHRS, CDR2 YFSETQ. Here the CDR3 reads CASSLRRGDRDEQFF. The CDR3 coding sequence is TGCGCCAGCAGCTTGCGGCGGGGCGATCGCGATGAGCAGTTCTTC.

This sequence joins TRBV6-4 and TRBJ1-1, with no clear D. The CDR3 is made up of 14 amino acids. Germline V gives CDR1 MRHNA, CDR2 SNTAGT. With 7 bases removed from V and 1 base from J, the gap between germline ends came to 13 bases. CDR3 amino acids: CASNPSPGNTEAFF. DNA of the CDR3: TGTGCCAGCAACCCCTCCCCGGGGAACACTGAAGCTTTCTTT.

The J gene is TRBJ2-5, the V gene TRBV19; 7 bases are a match to TRBD1. V trimming: 3 bases; J trimming: 2 bases; junction bases outside the gene matches: 0. The CDR3 is 13 residues long. Germline assignment: CDR1 LNHDA and CDR2 SQIVND (reference sequence). Here the CDR3 DNA reads TGTGCCAGTAGTATCAGGGGGCAAGAGACCCAGTACTTC. Its protein is CASSIRGQETQYF.

This rearrangement joins TRBV15 to TRBJ2-2; 11 bases map to TRBD2. There are 18 residues in the CDR3. The V gene end was trimmed by 1 base and the J gene end by 7 bases; junction bases not matched to a gene: 11. CDR1 LNHNV and CDR2 YYDKDF come from the germline V gene (reference sequence). CDR3: CATSRALGTSGRDGELFF. CDR3 DNA sequence: TGTGCCACCAGCAGAGCCCTGGGGACTAGCGGACGGGACGGGGAGCTGTTTTTT.

This sequence joins TRBV5-5 and TRBJ1-2; D not certain. V was shortened by 0 bases and J by 2 bases, with 5 bases between the two germline ends. The germline V gene has CDR1 SGHKS and CDR2 YYEKEE (reference sequence). The CDR3 is 13 residues long. CDR3 bases: TGTGCCAGCAGCTTGGCCCAGAACTATGGCTACACCTTC. Its protein is CASSLAQNYGYTF.

The chain carries TRBV9 and TRBJ1-2, with a tentative D call TRBD1 (6 bases). From germline, CDR1 is SGDLS and CDR2 YYNGEE. The CDR3 spans 15 residues. Between the trimmed V and J ends, which lost 2 bases and 4 bases, there was a span of 15 bases. CDR3 DNA: TGTGCCAGCAGCGTCCAAGGGGGATATCCCTATGGCTACACCTTC. Residues: CASSVQGGYPYGYTF.

This chain connects TRBV6-5 to TRBJ2-7; D perhaps matches TRBD2 (6 bases). V was shortened by 4 bases and J by 3 bases, with 10 bases between the two germline ends. CDR1 MNHEY and CDR2 SVGAGI come from the germline V gene. This CDR3 contains 13 residues. The CDR3 DNA is TGTGCCAGCAGTTCCGGGACTCACTACGAGCAGTACTTC. It is translated as CASSSGTHYEQYF.

The chain uses TRBV2 and TRBJ2-7, with D unclear. Trimming left V 3 bases short and J 4 bases short, with 4 bases between. The CDR3 covers 11 residues. Per the germline V gene, CDR1 is SNHLY and CDR2 is FYNNEI. CDR3 protein: CASSERYEQYF. CDR3 nucleotides: TGTGCCAGCAGTGAGCGATACGAGCAGTACTTC.

The rearrangement joins TRBV18 to TRBJ1-2; maybe TRBD1 (5 bases). V lost 4 bases, J lost 6 bases, and 15 bases lay in between. CDR3 size: 14 residues. Germline-derived CDR1 and CDR2 are KGHSH and LQKENI. Here the CDR3 DNA reads TGTGCCAGCTCACAGGAAACAGGCGGTAATGGCTACACCTTC. Its translation is CASSQETGGNGYTF.

The genes are TRBV18 and TRBJ2-2; TRBD1 matches 7 bases. Germline CDR1 KGHSH, CDR2 LQKENI. The CDR3 contains 17 residues. V was pared by 3 bases and J by 6 bases, with 13 bases of the junction left unmatched. The CDR3 nucleotides are TGTGCCAGCTCACCCGACCTAGGGACAGCAATCTCCGGGGAGCTGTTTTTT. This sequence encodes CASSPDLGTAISGELFF.

This rearrangement joins TRBV5-4 to TRBJ2-7; 7 bases map to TRBD1. The CDR3 covers 14 residues. J lost 1 base, V lost 4 bases, and 5 bases had no gene match. Germline CDR1 and CDR2: SGHNT and YYREEE (reference sequence). In nucleotides, the CDR3 is TGTGCCAGCAGCACGAGACAGGGATCCTACGAGCAGTACTTC. This encodes CASSTRQGSYEQYF.

The CDR3 nucleotides read TGTGCCAGCAATCCCGGGACTAGCGGGGGGGCGATGGGAGAGCAGTTCTTC. This codes for CASNPGTSGGAMGEQFF. V and J are TRBV7-9 and TRBJ2-1; 16 bases fit TRBD2. V lost 7 bases, J lost 10 bases, and 13 bases stayed unmatched. CDR1 and CDR2 (germline): SEHNR, FQNEAQ (reference sequence). The CDR3 is 17 residues long. Full variable domain (missing parts from reference TRBV7-9 and TRBJ2-1): DTGVSQNPRHKITKRGQNVTFRCDPISEHNRLYWYRQTLGQGPEFLTYFQNEAQLEKSRLLSDRFSAERPKGSFSTLEIQRTEQGDSAMYLCASNPGTSGGAMGEQFFGPGTRLTVL.